These 31 T cell receptor beta chains originate from one sample sequenced in a study of cytomegalovirus exposure and HLA in healthy donors. The PCR contained 60 Vbeta and 13 Jbeta primers. Sequenced by immunoSEQ multiplex PCR; TCRdb stores in-frame clones only, minus some. The sample contains around 150,000 clones, roughly 70% of which appear only once. What was sequenced was PBMCs. These TCRs come from a man in his forties or fifties in good health and CMV-seronegative.

The chain combines TRBV5-4 with TRBJ2-1; D unresolved. The CDR3 is 15 amino acids. Trimming shortened V by 4 bases and J by 3 bases, and 14 bases separated the two germline ends. Germline CDR1 and CDR2: SGHNT and YYREEE (reference sequence). The CDR3 here is CASSPARNYYNEQFF. The DNA of the CDR3 is TGTGCCAGCAGCCCCGCCCGGAACTACTACAATGAGCAGTTCTTC.

Here the CDR3 reads CAWSTTGYGYTF. The DNA of the CDR3 is TGTGCCTGGAGTACTACAGGGTATGGCTACACCTTC. V is TRBV30 and J is TRBJ1-2, with D possibly TRBD1 on 6 matching bases. Deletions cut 2 bases from V and 5 bases from J, with 9 bases between. The CDR3 is 12 residues long. Germline loops: CDR1 GTSNPN, CDR2 SVGIG (reference sequence). Variable domain in full (rest from reference TRBV30 and TRBJ1-2): SQTIHQWPATLVQPVGSPLSLECTVEGTSNPNLYWYRQAAGRGLQLLFYSVGIGQISSEVPQNLSASRPQDRQFILSSKKLLLSDSGFYLCAWSTTGYGYTFGSGTRLTVV.

The chain combines TRBV6-5 with TRBJ2-1; the D is unclear. This CDR3 spans 16 amino acids. Per the germline V gene, CDR1 is MNHEY and CDR2 is SVGAGI. V was cut by 0 bases and J by 0 bases, with 9 bases left in between. The CDR3 reads CASSYSHRTSYNEQFF. The CDR3 nucleotides are TGTGCCAGCAGTTACTCCCACAGAACCTCCTACAATGAGCAGTTCTTC.

This chain uses TRBV6-5 with TRBJ1-2, with a weak D call TRBD1 (5 bases). Trimming removed 5 bases at V and 6 bases at J, with 16 bases between. The CDR3 contains 14 residues. Looked up from germline, CDR1 is MNHEY and CDR2 is SVGAGI. For the CDR3, the DNA is TGTGCCAGCAGTCCCGGGCCACAGGTAGATGGCTACACCTTC. Amino acids: CASSPGPQVDGYTF.

This rearrangement joins TRBV9 to TRBJ2-1; the D gene is possibly TRBD2 (6 bases). Trimming pared 0 bases from V and 4 bases from J, leaving 11 bases between. This CDR3 is built from 15 residues. From germline, CDR1 is SGDLS and CDR2 YYNGEE. CDR3 DNA: TGTGCCAGCAGCGTAGCGGGAGAGCCATACAATGAGCAGTTCTTC. Encoded protein: CASSVAGEPYNEQFF.

This sequence joins TRBV25-1 and TRBJ2-2; TRBD2 agrees at 10 bases. The germline gives CDR1 MGHDK, CDR2 SYGVNS. Germline trimming cut 3 bases from V and 4 bases from J; bases unmatched to any gene: 5. CDR3 length equals 16 residues. The CDR3 DNA reads TGTGCCAGCAGTGAGGGGCTAGCGGGGGTCACCGGGGAGCTGTTTTTT. This sequence encodes CASSEGLAGVTGELFF.

The chain has TRBV9 and TRBJ1-1, with no clear D. Trimming shortened V by 0 bases and J by 0 bases, and 9 bases separated the two germline ends. Germline CDR1 and CDR2: SGDLS and YYNGEE. The CDR3 is made up of 15 amino acids. In nucleotides, the CDR3 is TGTGCCAGCAGCGTAGCCGGGTCCCTGAACACTGAAGCTTTCTTT. This encodes CASSVAGSLNTEAFF.

The V gene is TRBV7-6, the J gene TRBJ2-3, with D tentatively TRBD2 (5 bases). The ends were cut back, 1 base at V and 0 bases at J, with 11 bases in the middle. The CDR3 is made up of 16 amino acids. Per the germline V gene, CDR1 is SGHVS and CDR2 is FNYEAQ. CDR3 bases: TGTGCCAGCAGCTTAGTGTCCTGGACTAGCACAGATACGCAGTATTTT. Translated, it gives CASSLVSWTSTDTQYF.

V is TRBV5-8 and J is TRBJ2-5, with TRBD1 matching 11 bases. The CDR3 sequence is 16 residues long. V was pared by 2 bases and J by 4 bases, with 7 bases of the junction left unmatched. From germline, CDR1 is SGHTS and CDR2 YDEGEE. The CDR3 sequence: CASSLGTGGSGETQYF. The DNA of the CDR3 is TGTGCCAGCAGCTTAGGGACAGGGGGATCGGGAGAGACCCAGTACTTC.

This clone was seen just once. V gene TRBV28 combines with J gene TRBJ2-2; 7 bases are a match to TRBD1. J was trimmed by 6 bases and V by 3 bases; bases with no gene match: 16. Germline V gene data show CDR1 as MDHEN and CDR2 as SYDVKM. CDR3 size: 18 residues. CDR3 coding DNA: TGTGCCAGCAGTTTGTTAGCGAGAAGGGGGCTGGGGCCCGGGGAGCTGTTTTTT. Translation: CASSLLARRGLGPGELFF.

V and J are TRBV6-5 and TRBJ1-6, with D possibly matching TRBD1 (6 bases). V was shortened by 0 bases and J by 6 bases, with 9 bases between the two germline ends. This CDR3 has 15 amino acids. Germline CDR1 and CDR2: MNHEY and SVGAGI. CDR3 DNA: TGTGCCAGCAGTTACTCCGGACAGTTTAATTCACCCCTCCACTTT. It translates to CASSYSGQFNSPLHF.

This chain uses TRBV29-1 with TRBJ2-6; D remains unclear. This CDR3 has 12 residues. The V and J ends lost 5 bases and 4 bases respectively, with 6 bases between them. Germline CDR1 reads SQVTM; CDR2 reads ANQGSEA. The CDR3 DNA follows: TGCAGCGTTCCTAGAGGGGCCAACGTCCTGACTTTC. Its translation is CSVPRGANVLTF.

Only one count was recorded for this clone. This sequence joins TRBV27 and TRBJ2-7; D is unresolved. The germline gives CDR1 MNHEY, CDR2 SMNVEV (reference sequence). V was cut by 2 bases and J by 0 bases, with 11 bases left in between. The CDR3 is 15 residues long. CDR3 bases: TGTGCCAGCAGTTTAAACGTTAGGAGCTCCTACGAGCAGTACTTC. This translates into CASSLNVRSSYEQYF.

The gene calls are TRBV4-3 and TRBJ1-2, with D maybe TRBD1 (5 bases). The V and J ends lost 1 base and 3 bases respectively, with 12 bases between them. This CDR3 contains 15 residues. Looked up from germline, CDR1 is LGHNA and CDR2 is YSLEER. The CDR3 sequence: CASSQAAGTDYGYTF. For the CDR3, the DNA is TGCGCCAGCAGCCAAGCTGCAGGGACTGACTATGGCTACACCTTC.

The sample holds a few counts of this clone. The chain links TRBV29-1 to TRBJ2-3; a possible D gene is TRBD2 (5 bases). Germline V gives CDR1 SQVTM, CDR2 ANQGSEA. CDR3 length equals 14 residues. Trimming cost V 2 bases and J 3 bases, with 12 bases left between them. In nucleotides, the CDR3 is TGCAGCGTTGAACGAGGGCTGGGGACAGATACGCAGTATTTT. Residues: CSVERGLGTDTQYF.

The chain employs TRBV18 and TRBJ2-5; D uncertain. Germline V lookup: CDR1 KGHSH, CDR2 LQKENI. V dropped 4 bases and J dropped 2 bases, with 8 bases sitting between them. This CDR3 has 13 residues. The CDR3 protein is CASSLGRQETQYF. DNA for the CDR3: TGTGCCAGCTCACTTGGCAGGCAAGAGACCCAGTACTTC.

CDR3 sequence (DNA): TGTGCCAGCAGCTTACCCCAGGGTAACTATGGCTACACCTTC. This sequence encodes CASSLPQGNYGYTF. The chain uses TRBV7-2 and TRBJ1-2; D may be TRBD1 (5 bases). V was trimmed by 2 bases and J by 1 base, leaving 8 bases between them. CDR3 length equals 14 residues. Germline-derived CDR1 and CDR2 are SGHTA and FQGNSA. The full variable domain, rest sourced from reference TRBV7-2 and TRBJ1-2, is GAGVSQSPSNKVTEKGKDVELRCDPISGHTALYWYRQSLGQGLEFLIYFQGNSAPDKSGLPSDRFSAERTGGSVSTLTIQRTQQEDSAVYLCASSLPQGNYGYTFGSGTRLTVV.

The chain uses TRBV7-9 and TRBJ1-1, with TRBD1 identical over 10 bases. Germline V gives CDR1 SEHNR, CDR2 FQNEAQ (reference sequence). The CDR3 runs to 17 residues. The ends lost 2 bases at V and 4 bases at J; junction bases unmatched: 10. The CDR3 DNA sequence: TGTGCCAGCAGCTTACCCAACCGACAGGGGGCGGGCACTGAAGCTTTCTTT. Translated: CASSLPNRQGAGTEAFF.

The chain employs TRBV9 and TRBJ2-5; 11 bases line up with TRBD1. This CDR3 is built from 14 residues. V shed 3 bases and J 4 bases; nucleotides not matched to a gene: 2. Germline V gene sequence: CDR1 SGDLS, CDR2 YYNGEE. DNA for the CDR3: TGTGCCAGCAGCGGGGGGACAGGGGGAGAGACCCAGTACTTC. It encodes CASSGGTGGETQYF. Full variable domain (rest looked up from reference TRBV9 and TRBJ2-5): DSGVTQTPKHLITATGQRVTLRCSPRSGDLSVYWYQQSLDQGLQFLIQYYNGEERAKGNILERFSAQQFPDLHSELNLSSLELGDSALYFCASSGGTGGETQYFGPGTRLLVL.

The J gene is TRBJ2-1, the V gene TRBV7-2, with D tentatively TRBD2 (6 bases). With 4 bases removed from V and 9 bases from J, the gap between germline ends came to 16 bases. The germline gives CDR1 SGHTA, CDR2 FQGNSA. The CDR3 runs 14 residues. The CDR3 DNA reads TGTGCCAGCAGCTCGGGACTTCTACTTAGTGAGCAGTTCTTC. It is translated as CASSSGLLLSEQFF.

The rearrangement joins TRBV21-1 to TRBJ2-7; the table calls TRBD1, which could not be checked here. TRBV21-1 is a known pseudogene. The CDR3 has 18 amino acids. The CDR3: CASSLHPGQAPRVYEQYF. The CDR3, as DNA: TGTGCCAGCAGCCTACACCCGGGACAGGCCCCCAGAGTCTACGAGCAGTACTTC.

V and J are TRBV12-5 and TRBJ1-2; no firm D call. The length of the CDR3 is 14 residues. Germline loops: CDR1 LGHNT, CDR2 FRNRAP. The V end was cut by 6 bases, the J end by 6 bases, with 17 bases between. This chain's CDR3 is CASGPWPDRDGYTF. DNA for the CDR3: TGTGCTAGTGGCCCCTGGCCCGATCGGGATGGCTACACCTTC.

V gene TRBV4-1 combines with J gene TRBJ2-7; 8 bases are shared with TRBD1. The V gene end was trimmed by 2 bases and the J gene end by 11 bases; junction bases not matched to a gene: 23. The germline V gene has CDR1 MGHRA and CDR2 YSYEKL. The CDR3 spans 18 residues. CDR3 loop: CASSQPDRGGLSPFGEYF. The CDR3, as DNA: TGCGCCAGCAGCCAACCCGACAGGGGAGGTTTAAGCCCCTTTGGGGAGTACTTC.

The gene calls are TRBV7-2 and TRBJ2-7, with D possibly matching TRBD2 (5 bases). This CDR3 region has 16 residues. The V gene's germline CDR1 is SGHTA and CDR2 FQGNSA. Deletions cut 2 bases from V and 0 bases from J, with 14 bases between. This CDR3 is CASSLSGGPVSYEQYF. The CDR3 DNA reads as TGTGCCAGCAGCTTATCGGGCGGGCCCGTCTCCTACGAGCAGTACTTC.

In this sample, this clone turned up many times. The V call is TRBV2, the J call TRBJ2-3, with 11 nucleotides matching TRBD2. This CDR3 has 14 residues. With 7 bases clipped from V and 8 bases from J, the junction kept 8 bases outside the gene matches. Germline V gene data show CDR1 as SNHLY and CDR2 as FYNNEI. CDR3 in DNA: TGTGCCAGCAACTCACTAGCGGGAGTGGGTACGCAGTATTTT. Encoded protein: CASNSLAGVGTQYF.

The chain has TRBV6-1 and TRBJ2-3; D is uncertain. The V and J ends lost 7 bases and 4 bases respectively, with 15 bases between them. Per the germline V gene, CDR1 is MNHNS and CDR2 is SASEGT. This CDR3 comprises 14 residues. The CDR3 DNA reads as TGTGCCAGCACCGAAAGAGTGGTCGCAGATACGCAGTATTTT. It specifies CASTERVVADTQYF.

This chain links TRBV4-1 with TRBJ2-5; weak D call: TRBD1 (6 bases). The DNA matches TRBJ2-7 better at its end, which makes the J call doubtful. Germline assignment: CDR1 MGHRA and CDR2 YSYEKL. The CDR3 has 15 residues. The CDR3 region is CASSHPPQGIYEQYF. CDR3 in DNA: TGCGCCAGCAGCCATCCCCCCCAGGGGATCTACGAGCAGTACTTC.

The rearrangement links TRBV7-2 to TRBJ2-7; 8 bases agree with TRBD1. This CDR3 spans 15 amino acids. V gave up 0 bases and J gave up 3 bases; unmatched junction bases: 4. Germline CDR1 and CDR2: SGHTA and FQGNSA. The CDR3 bases are TGTGCCAGCAGCTTAGCCGACAGGGGCGGCTACGAGCAGTACTTC. Its translation is CASSLADRGGYEQYF.

The rearrangement uses TRBV11-2 and TRBJ1-1; TRBD1 matches at 7 bases. V dropped 6 bases and J dropped 1; count of bases not matched to a gene: 5. The CDR3 totals 14 residues. The V gene's germline CDR1 is SGHAT and CDR2 FQNNGV. The CDR3 region is CASRPQGGNTEAFF. CDR3 coding DNA: TGTGCCAGCAGGCCGCAGGGGGGGAACACTGAAGCTTTCTTT. Together with reference TRBV11-2 and TRBJ1-1, the CDR3 gives the full variable domain: EAGVAQSPRYKIIEKRQSVAFWCNPISGHATLYWYQQILGQGPKLLIQFQNNGVVDDSQLPKDRFSAERLKGVDSTLKIQPAKLEDSAVYLCASRPQGGNTEAFFGQGTRLTVV.

The chain carries TRBV25-1 and TRBJ1-2; unclear D gene. CDR3 length equals 12 residues. V lost 2 bases, J lost 3 bases, and 4 bases lay in between. Germline values: CDR1 MGHDK, CDR2 SYGVNS. The DNA of the CDR3 is TGTGCCAGCAGTGAAGAGTACTATGGCTACACCTTC. The encoded protein is CASSEEYYGYTF.

This chain joins TRBV27 and TRBJ2-7; D not certain. Germline CDR1 and CDR2: MNHEY and SMNVEV (reference sequence). The ends were cut back, 5 bases at V and 0 bases at J, with 11 bases in the middle. This CDR3 has 14 amino acids. The CDR3: CASSPSSDSYEQYF. The DNA of the CDR3 is TGTGCCAGCAGTCCTTCCAGCGACTCCTACGAGCAGTACTTC.